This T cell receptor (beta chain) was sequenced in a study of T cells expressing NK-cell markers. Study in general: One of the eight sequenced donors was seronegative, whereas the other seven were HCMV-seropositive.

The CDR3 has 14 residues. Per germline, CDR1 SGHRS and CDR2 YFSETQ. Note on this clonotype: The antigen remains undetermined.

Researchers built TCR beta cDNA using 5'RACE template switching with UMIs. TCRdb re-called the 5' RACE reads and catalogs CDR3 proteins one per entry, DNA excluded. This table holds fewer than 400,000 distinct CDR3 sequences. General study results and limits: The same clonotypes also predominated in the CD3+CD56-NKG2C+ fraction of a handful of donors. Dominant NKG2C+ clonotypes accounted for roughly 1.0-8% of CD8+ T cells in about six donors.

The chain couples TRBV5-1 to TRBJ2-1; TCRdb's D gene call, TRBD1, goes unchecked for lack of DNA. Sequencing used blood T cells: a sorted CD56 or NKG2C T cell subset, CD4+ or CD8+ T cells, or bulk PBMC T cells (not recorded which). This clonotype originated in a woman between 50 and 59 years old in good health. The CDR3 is CASSVQGIYNEQFF.